These 21 T cell receptor beta chains came from one sample sequenced in a study of blood T cell repertoires in COVID-19. TCRdb's copy holds only in-frame clones and misses some; the assay was immunoSEQ multiplex PCR. The sample shows about 220,000 clones, around 87% of them seen only once. The sample taken for sequencing was peripheral blood. Source of these receptors: a woman in her forties or fifties with COVID-19, enrolled during active disease.

The V and J genes are TRBV19 and TRBJ2-3; 9 bases align to TRBD2. The V gene's germline CDR1 is LNHDA and CDR2 SQIVND (reference sequence). V lost 3 bases, J lost 3 bases, and 7 bases stayed unmatched. CDR3 size: 16 residues. The CDR3 region has the DNA TGTGCCAGTAGTATCAGCGGGGGGCCCGTGACAGATACGCAGTATTTT. Translating it yields CASSISGGPVTDTQYF.

This rearrangement joins TRBV3-1 (or the pseudogene TRBV3-2) to TRBJ1-4, with TRBD1 identical over 8 bases. Germline V gives CDR1 LGHDT, CDR2 YNNKEL (reference sequence). This CDR3 has 17 amino acids. The V gene end was trimmed by 0 bases and the J gene end by 1 base; junction bases not matched to a gene: 4. CDR3 residues: CASSQETGGVTNEKLFF. The CDR3 bases are TGTGCCAGCAGCCAAGAAACAGGGGGGGTAACTAATGAAAAACTGTTTTTT.

J is TRBJ2-3 and V is TRBV7-6; 7 bases agree with TRBD1. The CDR3 consists of 15 residues. The ends lost 5 bases at V and 4 bases at J; junction bases unmatched: 9. Germline V gene data show CDR1 as SGHVS and CDR2 as FNYEAQ. In nucleotides, the CDR3 is TGTGCCAGCAGCGAATTAACAGGGGTGGCAGATACGCAGTATTTT. Protein sequence: CASSELTGVADTQYF.

In this sample, this clone turned up once. The rearrangement uses TRBV6-2 or TRBV6-3 and TRBJ1-1, with no clear D. CDR1 is MNHEY and CDR2 is SVGEGT in the germline V gene. The CDR3 length is 13 residues. Trimming stripped 5 bases from V and 3 bases from J, with 10 bases between. CDR3 DNA sequence: TGTGCCAGCAGTGACTATGCGGACACTGAAGCTTTCTTT. Protein product: CASSDYADTEAFF.

The rearrangement joins TRBV19 to TRBJ1-5; perhaps TRBD1 as D (6 bases). V was trimmed by 7 bases and J by 0 bases, leaving 13 bases between them. The CDR3 totals 15 residues. Germline V CDR1 and CDR2: LNHDA, SQIVND (reference sequence). CDR3 coding DNA: TGTGCCAGTACCCCGAACAGGGCTAGCAATCAGCCCCAGCATTTT. It yields the protein CASTPNRASNQPQHF.

This chain joins TRBV6-1 and TRBJ2-2, with D perhaps matching TRBD2 (5 bases). CDR3 length equals 15 residues. V was pared by 1 base and J by 5 bases, with 11 bases between. Germline CDR1 reads MNHNS; CDR2 reads SASEGT. This chain's CDR3 is CASSEEWRSTGELFF. DNA for the CDR3: TGTGCCAGCAGTGAAGAGTGGAGGTCGACCGGGGAGCTGTTTTTT.

This sequence joins TRBV5-1 and TRBJ2-3; weak D call: TRBD2 (6 bases). Germline lookup yields CDR1 SGHRS and CDR2 YFSETQ. The CDR3 is 14 amino acids. Trimming took 3 bases from V and 4 from J, leaving 12 bases between them. CDR3: CASSWGGASDTQYF. The CDR3 nucleotides read TGCGCCAGCAGCTGGGGCGGGGCTTCAGATACGCAGTATTTT.

The chain carries TRBV6-1 and TRBJ1-1, with D perhaps TRBD1 (5 bases). Trimming took off 6 bases at V and 4 bases at J, with 12 bases between the two ends. In germline, CDR1 is MNHNS, CDR2 SASEGT. The CDR3 length is 13 residues. DNA for the CDR3: TGTGCCAGCAGGGGGGGGAGCCCCACTGAAGCTTTCTTT. Protein product: CASRGGSPTEAFF.

The chain is built from TRBV7-8 and TRBJ1-2, with D unresolved. V was cut by 5 bases and J by 5 bases, with 24 bases left in between. The germline gives CDR1 SGHVS, CDR2 FQNEAQ. This CDR3 has 17 amino acids. CDR3 DNA: TGTGCCAGCAGCCCCTCCCGAGCAGCCGGGAAGGTTTATGGCTACACCTTC. Its translation is CASSPSRAAGKVYGYTF.

This clone was observed a single time. The chain combines TRBV4-3 with TRBJ1-1; 7 nucleotides match TRBD1. CDR1 LGHNA and CDR2 YSLEER come from the germline V gene. CDR3 length: 18 amino acids. The ends lost 1 base at V and 0 bases at J; junction bases unmatched: 11. The CDR3 here is CASSQVVGYRGVNTEAFF. The CDR3 DNA is TGCGCCAGCAGCCAAGTAGTGGGGTACAGGGGCGTGAACACTGAAGCTTTCTTT.

The J gene is TRBJ1-6, the V gene TRBV6-2 or TRBV6-3; tentative D call: TRBD1 (6 bases). Germline V gene lookup returns CDR1 MNHEY and CDR2 SVGEGT. This CDR3 has 17 residues. Trimming left V 4 bases short and J 2 bases short, with 15 bases between. This CDR3 reads CASSLRNGDTYNSPLHF. The CDR3 DNA is TGTGCCAGCAGTTTAAGAAATGGGGACACCTATAATTCACCCCTCCACTTT.

The DNA for the CDR3 is TGTGCCAGTAGGAAAGACAGGGCTGGGGCCAACGTCCTGACTTTC. This sequence encodes CASRKDRAGANVLTF. The chain links TRBV19 to TRBJ2-6, with TRBD1 matching over 7 bases. Germline CDR1 reads LNHDA; CDR2 reads SQIVND (reference sequence). The ends lost 6 bases at V and 2 bases at J; junction bases unmatched: 4. The CDR3 runs 15 residues.

The rearrangement links TRBV28 to TRBJ1-6; maybe TRBD1 (5 bases). The CDR3 runs 16 residues. The V end was cut by 8 bases, the J end by 5 bases, with 19 bases between. The germline V gene encodes CDR1 MDHEN and CDR2 SYDVKM. CDR3 sequence (DNA): TGTGCCAGCTCGATTCAGGGATTTATAGATAATTCACCCCTCCACTTT. This gives the protein CASSIQGFIDNSPLHF.

As DNA, the CDR3 is TGTGTCAGCGGGACCTCTAACTATGGCTACACCTTC. Residues: CVSGTSNYGYTF. V usage is TRBV10-3 and J usage is TRBJ1-2, with D maybe TRBD1 (5 bases). Germline CDR1 is ENHRY and CDR2 is SYGVKD. The CDR3 covers 12 residues.

The chain has TRBV19 and TRBJ2-1; D may be TRBD2 (6 bases). The germline CDR1 and CDR2 sequences are LNHDA and SQIVND (reference sequence). Deletions cut 5 bases from V and 7 bases from J, with 9 bases between. The CDR3 sequence is 12 residues long. CDR3 sequence (DNA): TGTGCCAGTAGTCTTGGAGGGAATGAGCAGTTCTTC. This translates into CASSLGGNEQFF.

This sequence joins TRBV15 and TRBJ2-7, with D tentatively TRBD1 (6 bases). Germline lookup yields CDR1 LNHNV and CDR2 YYDKDF (reference sequence). The CDR3 covers 16 residues. Trimming took off 2 bases at V and 0 bases at J, with 14 bases between the two ends. CDR3 sequence (DNA): TGTGCCACCAGCAGACTTCAGGGGCGAAGCTCCTACGAGCAGTACTTC. It translates to CATSRLQGRSSYEQYF.

This chain links TRBV10-3 with TRBJ1-1; D is perhaps TRBD1 (5 bases). Germline CDR1 reads ENHRY; CDR2 reads SYGVKD. The V end lost 6 bases, the J end lost 5 bases, and 19 bases lay between the germline ends. CDR3 length equals 15 residues. The CDR3 DNA reads as TGTGCCATCAGGGTCCGGGGGGAAGGAGGAACTGAAGCTTTCTTT. Its protein is CAIRVRGEGGTEAFF.

The rearrangement links TRBV5-4 to TRBJ2-5; 8 nucleotides agree with TRBD1. Germline lookup yields CDR1 SGHNT and CDR2 YYREEE (reference sequence). The V and J ends lost 1 base and 2 bases, in that order; junction bases with no gene match: 1. This CDR3 contains 14 residues. For the CDR3, the DNA is TGTGCCAGCAGCTTGCGGACAGGGCAAGAGACCCAGTACTTC. It encodes CASSLRTGQETQYF.

This clone was seen only a few times. The rearrangement uses TRBV14 and TRBJ2-3, with TRBD2 matching 8 bases. CDR3 length: 16 amino acids. V trimming: 0 bases; J trimming: 8 bases; junction bases outside the gene matches: 10. Looked up from germline, CDR1 is SGHDN and CDR2 is FVKESK. CDR3 residues: CASSQELGSGGGTQYF. DNA for the CDR3: TGTGCCAGCAGCCAAGAGTTGGGGAGCGGGGGTGGTACGCAGTATTTT. Variable domain in full (rest from reference TRBV14 and TRBJ2-3): EAGVTQFPSHSVIEKGQTVTLRCDPISGHDNLYWYRRVMGKEIKFLLHFVKESKQDESGMPNNRFLAERTGGTYSTLKVQPAELEDSGVYFCASSQELGSGGGTQYFGPGTRLTVL.

The chain carries TRBV10-2 and TRBJ2-2; D not resolved. Germline assignment: CDR1 WSHSY and CDR2 SAAADI. CDR3 length: 15 amino acids. V lost 6 bases and J lost 3, with 14 bases in between. CDR3 protein: CASSLRLRDTGELFF. DNA for the CDR3: TGCGCCAGCAGCCTTCGGCTCCGGGACACCGGGGAGCTGTTTTTT.

The gene calls are TRBV2 and TRBJ2-5; 8 bases map to TRBD1. The CDR3 has 11 residues. Germline V gene sequence: CDR1 SNHLY, CDR2 FYNNEI. Trimming at V came to 11 bases and at J to 4 bases, leaving 3 bases not matched to a gene. The CDR3 nucleotides read TGTGCCGAAACAGGGGGAGAGACCCAGTACTTC. It is translated as CAETGGETQYF.